The subject of this entry is one T cell receptor (beta chain). This receptor's antigen is unknown. Within one base of it there is no much larger clone, and no base qualities were kept. The data were obtained in a study of blood T cell repertoires in COVID-19 (TCRdb year 2020). About the study as a whole: The collaborator samples originated in the United States, Italy and Spain and spanned the acute and convalescent phases of COVID-19. The prospective study material was composed of cDNA or gDNA derived from T cells, B-cell-depleted T cells, or PBMCs. The dataset comprised deeply sampled blood TCRbeta repertoires from subjects exposed to, actively infected with, or recovered from COVID-19. The repertoires were made available in a free public database intended to serve as a resource for research on the immune response to SARS-CoV-2. The samples were drawn from the first 160 participants of the ongoing ImmuneRACE study and from over a thousand subjects provided by 6 global collaborators. Nearly every sample came with metadata listing a de-identified subject ID, COVID-19 status, age in years and sex. Where HLA class I and class II types were available, the types were taken from metadata supplied by the sample provider, not from assay-based typing.

The CDR3, from cysteine to phenylalanine, totals 15 residues. Here the CDR3 DNA is all that survives: 45 bases in frame from base 1. The germline V gene encodes CDR1 KGHDR and CDR2 SFDVKD. The germline ends are 11 bases apart after V is trimmed by 1 base and J by 5 bases. Broad study findings and their caveats: The amount of clinical and demographic metadata varied by source and participant and was provided uncurated.

Whole blood was collected in K2EDTA tubes by collaborating institutions according to the institutions' own protocols. For TCRbeta analysis, collaborator samples were shipped as frozen whole blood, as isolated PBMCs, or as DNA extracted from either sample type. The immunoSEQ Assay, a bias-controlled multiplex PCR, was used to amplify TCRbeta CDR3 regions from genomic DNA. Per the source publication's procedure: The number of nucleated cells in each sample was estimated from the amplification of reference gene primers within the assay. To quantify the absolute abundance of each unique TCRbeta CDR3 rearrangement, sequence reads were collapsed and filtered. For each sample, productive Simpson clonality was calculated as the square root of Simpson's diversity index over productive rearrangements. TCRdb stores this immuneACCESS table with in-frame sequences only. Part of the clones is absent; in the studies checked, under half of the shortfall reflects unresolved V genes, and no reason is known for the rest. Clone size and the V and J calls come from that table; the DNA yielded D and trimming. Here the sample has 270,000 or so clones; approximately 85% occur a single time. Approximately 12% of the sample goes to the ten largest clones.

The rearrangement joined TRBV24-1 to TRBJ2-1, and perhaps TRBD1 as D gene, on 6 matching bases. This TCR was recovered from a human donor in a cohort sampled during active COVID-19. Sample: peripheral blood. The sequenced DNA: TGTGCCACCAGTGATTTAGGCAGGGGTGACAATGAGCAGTTCTTC. Protein translation: CATSDLGRGDNEQFF.